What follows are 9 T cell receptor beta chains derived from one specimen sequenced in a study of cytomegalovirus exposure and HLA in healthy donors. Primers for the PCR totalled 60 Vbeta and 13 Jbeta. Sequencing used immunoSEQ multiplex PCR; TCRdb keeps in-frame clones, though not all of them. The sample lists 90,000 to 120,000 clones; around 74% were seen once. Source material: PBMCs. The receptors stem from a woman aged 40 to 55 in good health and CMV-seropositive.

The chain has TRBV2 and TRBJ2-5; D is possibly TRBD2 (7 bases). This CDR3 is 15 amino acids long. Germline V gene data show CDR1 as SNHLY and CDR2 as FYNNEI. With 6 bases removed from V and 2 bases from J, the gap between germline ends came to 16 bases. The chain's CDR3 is CASRQGGGKQETQYF. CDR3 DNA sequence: TGTGCCAGCAGACAAGGGGGGGGAAAACAAGAGACCCAGTACTTC.

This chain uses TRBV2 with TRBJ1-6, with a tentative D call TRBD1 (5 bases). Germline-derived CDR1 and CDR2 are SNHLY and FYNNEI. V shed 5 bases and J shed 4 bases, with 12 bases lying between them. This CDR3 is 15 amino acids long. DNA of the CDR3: TGTGCCAGCAGTCCCGAGGGGACTTATAATTCACCCCTCCACTTT. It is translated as CASSPEGTYNSPLHF.

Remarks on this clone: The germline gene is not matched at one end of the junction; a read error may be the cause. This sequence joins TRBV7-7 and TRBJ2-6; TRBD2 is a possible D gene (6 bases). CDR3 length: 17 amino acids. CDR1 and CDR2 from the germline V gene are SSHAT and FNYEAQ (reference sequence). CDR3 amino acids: CASSPEGWGSGANVLTF. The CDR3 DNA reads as TGTGCTAGCAGCCCGGAGGGGTGGGGCTCTGGGGCCAACGTCCTGACTTTC.

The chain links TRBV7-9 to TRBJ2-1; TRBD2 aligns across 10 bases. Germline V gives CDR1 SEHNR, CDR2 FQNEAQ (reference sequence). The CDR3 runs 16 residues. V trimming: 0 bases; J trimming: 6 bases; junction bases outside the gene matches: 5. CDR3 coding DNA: TGTGCCAGCAGCTTAGCGAGCGGGGGGGCGGGCAATGAGCAGTTCTTC. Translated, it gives CASSLASGGAGNEQFF.

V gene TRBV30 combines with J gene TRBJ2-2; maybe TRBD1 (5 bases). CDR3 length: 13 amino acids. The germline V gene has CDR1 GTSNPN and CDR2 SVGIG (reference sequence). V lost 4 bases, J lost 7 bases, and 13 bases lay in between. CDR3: CAWIPGSGGELFF. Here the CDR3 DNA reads TGTGCCTGGATTCCAGGGTCAGGCGGGGAGCTGTTTTTT.

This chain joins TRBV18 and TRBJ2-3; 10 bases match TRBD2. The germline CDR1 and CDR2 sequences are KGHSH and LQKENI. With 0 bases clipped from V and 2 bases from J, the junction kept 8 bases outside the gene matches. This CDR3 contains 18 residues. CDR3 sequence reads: CASSPPITSGEFTDTQYF. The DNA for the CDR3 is TGTGCCAGCTCACCACCGATTACTAGCGGGGAGTTCACAGATACGCAGTATTTT.

CDR3 in DNA: TGTGCCAGCAGCTTCTTCCTCCACAAAGACAGGGGGCATCGGAATCAGCCCCAGCATTTT. Its translation: CASSFFLHKDRGHRNQPQHF. The genes are TRBV7-8 and TRBJ1-5, with 10 bases that match TRBD1. Looked up from germline, CDR1 is SGHVS and CDR2 is FQNEAQ. This CDR3 region has 20 residues. Trimming removed 3 bases from V and 4 bases from J; junction bases left unmatched: 18.

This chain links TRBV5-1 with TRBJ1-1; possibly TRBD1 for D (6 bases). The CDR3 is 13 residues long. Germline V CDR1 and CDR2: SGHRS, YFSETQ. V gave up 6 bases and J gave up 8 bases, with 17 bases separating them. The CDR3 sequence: CASNLRARGEAFF. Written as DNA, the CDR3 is TGCGCCAGCAACCTCCGGGCGAGGGGGGAAGCTTTCTTT.

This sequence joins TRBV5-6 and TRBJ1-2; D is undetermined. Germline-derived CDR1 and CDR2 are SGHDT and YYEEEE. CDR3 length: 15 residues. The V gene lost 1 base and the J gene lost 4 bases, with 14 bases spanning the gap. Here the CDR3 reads CASSLPDSELYGYTF. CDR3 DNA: TGTGCCAGCAGCTTGCCTGATTCCGAGCTCTATGGCTACACCTTC.